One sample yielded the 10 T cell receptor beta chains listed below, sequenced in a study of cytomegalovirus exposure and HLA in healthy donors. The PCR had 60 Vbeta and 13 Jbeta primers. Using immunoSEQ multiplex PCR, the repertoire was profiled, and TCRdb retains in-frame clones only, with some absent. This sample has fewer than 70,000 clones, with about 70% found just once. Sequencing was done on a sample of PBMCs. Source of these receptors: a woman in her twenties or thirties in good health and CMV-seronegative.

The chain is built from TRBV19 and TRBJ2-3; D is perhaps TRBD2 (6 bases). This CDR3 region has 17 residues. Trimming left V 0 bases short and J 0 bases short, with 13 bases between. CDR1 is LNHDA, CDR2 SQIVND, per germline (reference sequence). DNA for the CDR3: TGTGCCAGTAGTATAGATGGCCCAGGGAGGAGCACAGATACGCAGTATTTT. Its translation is CASSIDGPGRSTDTQYF.

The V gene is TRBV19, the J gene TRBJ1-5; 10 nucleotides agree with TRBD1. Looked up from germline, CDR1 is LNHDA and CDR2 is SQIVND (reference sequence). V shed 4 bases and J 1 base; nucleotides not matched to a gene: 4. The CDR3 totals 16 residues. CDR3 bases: TGTGCCAGTAGTAGCCGGGACAGGGGCAGCAATCAGCCCCAGCATTTT. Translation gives CASSSRDRGSNQPQHF.

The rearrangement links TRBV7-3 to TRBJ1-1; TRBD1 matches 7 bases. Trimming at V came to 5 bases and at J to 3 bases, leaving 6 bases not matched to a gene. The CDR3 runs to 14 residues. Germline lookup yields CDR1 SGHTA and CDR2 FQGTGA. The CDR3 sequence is CASSRDRVDTEAFF. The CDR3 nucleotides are TGTGCCAGCAGCCGCGACAGGGTGGACACTGAAGCTTTCTTT.

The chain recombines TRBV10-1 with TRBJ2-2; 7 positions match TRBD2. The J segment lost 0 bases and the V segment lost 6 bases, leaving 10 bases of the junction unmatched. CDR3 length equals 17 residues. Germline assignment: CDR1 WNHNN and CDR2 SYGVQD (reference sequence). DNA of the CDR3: TGCGCCAGCAGGGCCGCGGGGGATCACACGAACACCGGGGAGCTGTTTTTT. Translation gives CASRAAGDHTNTGELFF.

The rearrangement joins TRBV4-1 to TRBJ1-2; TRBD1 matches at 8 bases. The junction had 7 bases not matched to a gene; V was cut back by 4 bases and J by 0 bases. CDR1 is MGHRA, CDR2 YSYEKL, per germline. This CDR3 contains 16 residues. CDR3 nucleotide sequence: TGCGCCAGCAGCCTAGGCCCGGGACAGGCTAACTATGGCTACACCTTC. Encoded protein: CASSLGPGQANYGYTF.

The CDR3, as DNA: TGTGCCTGCCCGATAACTACCTATGGCTACACCTTC. This encodes CACPITTYGYTF. This rearrangement joins TRBV30 to TRBJ1-2; D unresolved. This CDR3 spans 12 amino acids. CDR1 is GTSNPN and CDR2 is SVGIG in the germline V gene (reference sequence). V was cut by 6 bases and J by 4 bases, with 12 bases left in between.

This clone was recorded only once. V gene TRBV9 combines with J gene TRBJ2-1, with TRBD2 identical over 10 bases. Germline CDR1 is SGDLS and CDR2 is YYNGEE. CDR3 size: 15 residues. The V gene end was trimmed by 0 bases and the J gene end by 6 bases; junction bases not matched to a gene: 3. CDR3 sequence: CASSVESGGVNEQFF. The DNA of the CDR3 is TGTGCCAGCAGCGTAGAAAGCGGGGGGGTCAATGAGCAGTTCTTC.

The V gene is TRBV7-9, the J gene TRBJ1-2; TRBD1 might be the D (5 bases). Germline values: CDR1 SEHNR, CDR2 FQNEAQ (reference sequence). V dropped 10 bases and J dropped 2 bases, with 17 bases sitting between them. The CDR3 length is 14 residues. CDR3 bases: TGTGCCACCTCTACCGGAGGGGCAAACTATGGCTACACCTTC. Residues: CATSTGGANYGYTF.

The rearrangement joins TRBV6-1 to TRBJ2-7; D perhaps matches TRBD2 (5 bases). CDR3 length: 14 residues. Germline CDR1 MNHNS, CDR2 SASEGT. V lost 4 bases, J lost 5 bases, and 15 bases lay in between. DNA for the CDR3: TGTGCCAGCAGTGGCCCGGTTCTCGGGGACGAGCAGTACTTC. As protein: CASSGPVLGDEQYF.

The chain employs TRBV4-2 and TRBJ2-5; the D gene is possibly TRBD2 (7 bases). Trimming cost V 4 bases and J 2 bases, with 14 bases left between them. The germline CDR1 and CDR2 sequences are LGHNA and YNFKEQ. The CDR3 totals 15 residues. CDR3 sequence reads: CASSPREGVQETQYF. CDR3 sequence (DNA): TGTGCCAGCAGCCCGAGGGAGGGGGTGCAAGAGACCCAGTACTTC.